Listed below are T cell receptor beta chains from one sample, sequenced in a study of identical twins. TCRdb reprocessed the 5' RACE reads via MiXCR and lists one record per CDR3 protein. The table shows more than 650,000 distinct CDR3 sequences, with approximately 6.1% occurring only once. The sequenced sample consisted of naive T cells sorted from blood. The receptors derive from a man in his late teens or twenties in good health. The CDR3 runs from the conserved cysteine through the conserved F or W. A D gene is named only where the DNA matches it firmly. The listing skips clone size in some rows; elsewhere it reads once, few, many or a size class.

TGTGCCAGCAGCGGGCGGGACGTCAGCTCCTACGAGCAGTACTTC CASSGRDVSSYEQYF TRBJ2-7 NA TRBV7-9 NA
TGTGCCAGCAGCCAAGGCGACGGCCTTACCTGGATGGGTGTAGAGCAGTACTTC CASSQGDGLTWMGVEQYF TRBJ2-7 NA TRBV14 NA
TGCGCCAGCAGCCCCGCGCCGGGACTAGCGGGAGAGGCTCCTTACAATGAGCAGTTCTTC CASSPAPGLAGEAPYNEQFF TRBJ2-1 few TRBV5-1 TRBD2
TGCAGCGTTGAAAGGGTTAGGGCAGGGGGTTTCTACAATGAGCAGTTCTTC CSVERVRAGGFYNEQFF TRBJ2-1 many TRBV29-1 TRBD1
TGCAGTGCTGGGGGCGGGGGGCTTAGTGGTGGCTACACCTTC CSAGGGGLSGGYTF TRBJ1-2 many TRBV20-1 NA
TGTGCCAGCAGCCAAGAGATCGCCGGGGCCAACGTCCTGACTTTC CASSQEIAGANVLTF TRBJ2-6 NA TRBV14 NA
TGTGCCACCAGCAGCGACAGGGGTAATGAGGAAAAACTGTTTTTT CATSSDRGNEEKLFF TRBJ1-4 few TRBV15 TRBD1
TGCAGTGCTAGACCCATGGTGAACACCGGGGAGCTGTTTTTT CSARPMVNTGELFF TRBJ2-2 many TRBV20-1 NA
TGCAGTGCTAGAGTCGCGGGGGACTACGAGCAGTACTTC CSARVAGDYEQYF TRBJ2-7 many TRBV20-1 TRBD2
TGTGCCAGCAGCTTAACAGGGGGCAGGGAGCAGTTCTTC CASSLTGGREQFF TRBJ2-1 NA TRBV11-2 TRBD1
TGTGCCAGCAGCTCCCTTTTGGGGGACCAAGAGACCCAGTACTTC CASSSLLGDQETQYF TRBJ2-5 few TRBV13 NA
TGTGCCATCAGTTTAGCGGGAGCCTACAATGAGCAGTTCTTC CAISLAGAYNEQFF TRBJ2-1 many TRBV10-3 TRBD2
TGTGCCAGCAGCTTCGGGACAGGGGAGCAGTTCTTC CASSFGTGEQFF TRBJ2-1 NA TRBV7-6 TRBD1
TGTGCCAGCAGCGTCCGGCGACAGGGCACCCACAATGAGCAGTTCTTC CASSVRRQGTHNEQFF TRBJ2-1 NA TRBV9 TRBD1
TGTGCCAGCAGCTTAGGGGTTAGGAGTGTCAACGAGCAGTACTTC CASSLGVRSVNEQYF TRBJ2-7 many TRBV7-2 NA
TGTGCCAGCAGCTTAGTCCAAGCCGACAGGCAAAAGCCTTGGTTCTTC CASSLVQADRQKPWFF TRBJ2-1 few TRBV7-8 NA
TGCGCCAGCAGCTTCGGGACTAGCGGGTGGAATGAGCAGTTCTTC CASSFGTSGWNEQFF TRBJ2-1 many TRBV5-1 TRBD2
TGTGCCAGCAGTTTATTAGCCCAGACGAACACCGGGGAGCTGTTTTTT CASSLLAQTNTGELFF TRBJ2-2 few TRBV27 NA
TGCAGTGTCCCTGCATCATTTTCCATTTCTAGCACAGATACGCAGTATTTT CSVPASFSISSTDTQYF TRBJ2-3 many TRBV20-1 NA
TGTGCCAGCAGCCAAGAACGGGGGGGTACGGGGGAGACCCAGTACTTC CASSQERGGTGETQYF TRBJ2-5 few TRBV4-2 TRBD2